This TCR beta chain was recovered during a study of blood T cell repertoires in COVID-19. As to this clone: At the DNA level, this CDR3 is encoded by other sequences in the same sample as well.

Method: immunoSEQ multiplex PCR; TCRdb's copy keeps in-frame clones and lacks some. The sample has 150,000 to 200,000 clones, about four fifths seen once; the top ten hold roughly 6.4%. The V and J ends lost 0 bases and 4 bases respectively, with 10 bases between them. The CDR3 has 15 residues. Looked up from germline, CDR1 is LGHDT and CDR2 is YNNKEL (reference sequence). Material for sequencing was peripheral blood. The chain uses TRBV3-1 (or the pseudogene TRBV3-2) and TRBJ1-3; possible D gene TRBD1, 5 bases. This TCR was sampled from a man between 60 and 70 years old with acute or convalescent COVID-19. CDR3 amino acids: CASSQDGGGGNTIYF. CDR3 nucleotides: TGTGCCAGCAGCCAAGATGGGGGGGGAGGAAACACCATATATTTT.